Listed here are 16 T cell receptor beta chains from one sample, sequenced in a study of spatial heterogeneity in lung cancer. Their antigen targets remain unknown. TCRdb reanalysed the 5' RACE reads using MiXCR and keeps one entry per CDR3 protein. The sample consists of 800 or so distinct CDR3 sequences, roughly an eighth of them appearing once. Findings of the study overall: Expanded alpha and beta TCR counts within tumors tracked tumor mutation counts.

The time point here: sample taken at primary tumor resection. The sequences come from lung tumor tissue, collected at surgery. These receptors were collected from a male donor with early-stage non-small cell lung cancer.

In this sample, this clonotype turned up a few times. In nucleotides, the CDR3 is TGCGCCAGCAGCGGCGGGACGGGAGGGTACCAAGAGACCCAGTACTTC. Protein sequence: CASSGGTGGYQETQYF. V and J are TRBV5-1 and TRBJ2-5; TRBD2 matches at 8 bases. CDR1 is SGHRS, CDR2 YFSETQ, per germline. CDR3 length: 16 amino acids. J gave up 0 bases and V 4 bases, and 8 bases lay outside the gene matches.

This rearrangement joins TRBV13 to TRBJ1-6; 7 positions match TRBD1. Germline V CDR1 and CDR2: PRHDT, FYEKMQ (reference sequence). V gave up 0 bases and J gave up 7 bases; unmatched junction bases: 6. CDR3 length: 16 residues. CDR3 coding DNA: TGTGCCAGCAGCTTAGGACAGGGGAAGGGAAATTCACCCCTCCACTTT. Translated: CASSLGQGKGNSPLHF. Full variable domain (rest looked up from reference TRBV13 and TRBJ1-6): AAGVIQSPRHLIKEKRETATLKCYPIPRHDTVYWYQQGPGQDPQFLISFYEKMQSDKGSIPDRFSAQQFSDYHSELNMSSLELGDSALYFCASSLGQGKGNSPLHFGNGTRLTVT.

This clonotype counts as medium-sized. The conserved final phenylalanine or tryptophan is absent from the CDR3, which likely points to a read error. The chain combines TRBV4-3 with TRBJ2-2; D perhaps matches TRBD2 (6 bases). The V end was cut by 1 base, the J end by 3 bases, with 9 bases between. Germline values: CDR1 LGHNA, CDR2 YSLEER. The length of the CDR3 is 15 residues. CDR3 nucleotides: TGCGCCAGCAGCCAAGGGGACTTCGACACCGGGGAGCTGTTTCTT. It encodes CASSQGDFDTGELFL.

Judged by abundance, this clonotype is large. The J gene is TRBJ2-3, the V gene TRBV7-2; tentatively, D is TRBD1 (5 bases). Trimming took 5 bases from V and 0 from J, leaving 9 bases between them. The CDR3 has 14 residues. The germline V gene has CDR1 SGHTA and CDR2 FQGNSA. In DNA, the CDR3 is TGTGCCAGCAGCATTGACAGTAGCACAGATACGCAGTATTTT. It encodes CASSIDSSTDTQYF.

This clonotype is large. This CDR3 reads CASSPDRVRDEQFF. The CDR3 DNA reads TGTGCCAGCAGCCCAGACCGGGTAAGGGATGAGCAGTTCTTC. The chain employs TRBV7-2 and TRBJ2-1; D unclear. The V gene lost 5 bases and the J gene lost 8 bases, with 16 bases spanning the gap. Germline loops: CDR1 SGHTA, CDR2 FQGNSA. The CDR3 has 14 amino acids. The full variable domain, with the rest looked up from reference TRBV7-2 and TRBJ2-1, is GAGVSQSPSNKVTEKGKDVELRCDPISGHTALYWYRQSLGQGLEFLIYFQGNSAPDKSGLPSDRFSAERTGGSVSTLTIQRTQQEDSAVYLCASSPDRVRDEQFFGPGTRLTVL.

Only a few counts were recorded for this clonotype. The rearrangement joins TRBV10-2 to TRBJ2-5, with unresolved D. This CDR3 has 13 residues. Per the germline V gene, CDR1 is WSHSY and CDR2 is SAAADI. V gave up 3 bases and J gave up 5 bases, with 10 bases separating them. The CDR3 spells CASSELHLETQYF. Here the CDR3 DNA reads TGCGCCAGCAGTGAACTACATCTCGAGACCCAGTACTTC.

The chain joins TRBV29-1 to TRBJ1-1; 10 bases are a match to TRBD1. Trimming took 8 bases from V and 1 from J; bases not matched to a gene: 4. Germline CDR1 SQVTM, CDR2 ANQGSEA. CDR3 length equals 13 residues. CDR3 in amino acids: CSFRTGGNTEAFF. CDR3 in DNA: TGCAGCTTCCGGACAGGGGGGAACACTGAAGCTTTCTTT. Based on the CDR3 plus reference TRBV29-1 and TRBJ1-1, the full variable domain is SAVISQKPSRDICQRGTSLTIQCQVDSQVTMMFWYRQQPGQSLTLIATANQGSEATYESGFVIDKFPISRPNLTFSTLTVSNMSPEDSSIYLCSFRTGGNTEAFFGQGTRLTVV.

The chain joins TRBV7-8 to TRBJ2-7; 7 bases align to TRBD1. This CDR3 has 15 amino acids. Germline trimming cut 3 bases from V and 3 bases from J; bases unmatched to any gene: 8. Germline assignment: CDR1 SGHVS and CDR2 FQNEAQ. The CDR3 spells CASSFATGQVYEQYF. The CDR3 nucleotides are TGTGCCAGCAGCTTTGCTACCGGACAGGTCTACGAGCAGTACTTC.

The chain has TRBV24-1 and TRBJ2-5, with 11 positions matching TRBD2. Per the germline V gene, CDR1 is KGHDR and CDR2 is SFDVKD. This CDR3 region has 15 residues. With V trimmed by 3 bases and J by 4 bases, 3 bases remained unmatched. The CDR3 is CATSDVSGRAETQYF. The CDR3 DNA sequence: TGTGCCACCAGTGATGTTAGCGGGAGGGCAGAGACCCAGTACTTC.

This clonotype was seen more than once but under ten times. This chain joins TRBV6-5 and TRBJ2-2; perhaps TRBD2 as D (6 bases). The germline CDR1 and CDR2 sequences are MNHEY and SVGAGI. This CDR3 region has 16 residues. V lost 5 bases and J 1 base, leaving 14 bases between the germline ends. CDR3 region: CASSEPRLGNTGELFF. CDR3 in DNA: TGTGCCAGCAGTGAACCCCGACTAGGGAACACCGGGGAGCTGTTTTTT.

This clonotype is judged medium-sized. The J gene is TRBJ1-1, the V gene TRBV7-9; a weak D match, TRBD1 (6 bases). The germline gives CDR1 SEHNR, CDR2 FQNEAQ (reference sequence). V lost 4 bases to trimming and J lost 0 bases, with 9 bases between them. The CDR3 consists of 14 residues. The CDR3 loop reads CASSSDRLNTEAFF. The CDR3 nucleotides are TGTGCCAGCAGCTCGGACAGACTGAACACTGAAGCTTTCTTT.

This clonotype rates as medium-sized (0.01 to 0.1%). This sequence joins TRBV6-5 and TRBJ2-1; D gene unclear. V dropped 11 bases and J dropped 2 bases, with 13 bases sitting between them. CDR1 MNHEY and CDR2 SVGAGI come from the germline V gene. The CDR3 has 13 amino acids. CDR3 protein: CASTAGPYNEQFF. CDR3 nucleotides: TGTGCCTCCACGGCTGGCCCCTACAATGAGCAGTTCTTC.

This clonotype is labeled medium-sized. The V call is TRBV18, the J call TRBJ2-4, with 9 bases matching TRBD2. CDR3 length: 19 amino acids. The J segment lost 0 bases and the V segment lost 3 bases, leaving 12 bases of the junction unmatched. Germline CDR1 is KGHSH and CDR2 is LQKENI. The CDR3 reads CASSPGGTSPDLAKNIQYF. The CDR3 nucleotides read TGTGCCAGCTCACCTGGGGGGACTAGCCCCGATCTAGCCAAAAACATTCAGTACTTC.

In its sample, this clonotype is medium-sized. CDR3 in amino acids: CASSSDREYGNTIYF. In DNA, the CDR3 is TGTGCCAGCAGCTCGGACAGGGAATATGGAAACACCATATATTTT. This chain connects TRBV13 to TRBJ1-3, with 8 bases that match TRBD1. Germline V CDR1 and CDR2: PRHDT, FYEKMQ (reference sequence). The CDR3 extends over 15 amino acids. The junction had 5 bases not matched to a gene; V was cut back by 4 bases and J by 3 bases.

This clonotype was picked up a small number of times. V and J are TRBV6-2 or TRBV6-3 and TRBJ2-2; D is unresolved. The germline V gene has CDR1 MNHEY and CDR2 SVGEGT. This CDR3 spans 15 amino acids. Between the trimmed V and J ends, which lost 5 bases and 4 bases, there was a span of 14 bases. CDR3 in amino acids: CASSPVHSGTGELFF. The DNA of the CDR3 is TGTGCCAGCAGTCCGGTCCACTCTGGCACCGGGGAGCTGTTTTTT.

By sample fraction, this clonotype is large. The chain has TRBV5-6 and TRBJ2-3; D may be TRBD1 or TRBD2 (5 bases each). The ends were cut back, 4 bases at V and 0 bases at J, with 15 bases in the middle. The CDR3 has 16 residues. The germline V gene has CDR1 SGHDT and CDR2 YYEEEE. The CDR3 nucleotides are TGTGCCAGCAGCACCGGGGCCAGCCCTAGCACAGATACGCAGTATTTT. It translates to CASSTGASPSTDTQYF.